This T cell receptor beta chain stems from a study of blood T cell repertoires in COVID-19. Study as a whole: Sites across the United States, Italy and Spain contributed samples from acute and convalescent COVID-19. T cells, B-cell-depleted T cells, or PBMCs provided the cDNA or gDNA that served as material.

Cohort 3 recovered donors had two negative PCRs, clearance, or symptom resolution. Data came from immunoSEQ multiplex PCR; TCRdb stores just in-frame clones and leaves some out. The sample records roughly 330,000 clones, more than 75% being singletons. The specimen was PBMCs or T cells enriched from blood (not recorded which). The clonotype comes from a woman aged 25 to 39 who had recovered from COVID-19.

The CDR3 is CASSLDRGFGNEKLFF. In nucleotides, the CDR3 is TGTGCCAGCTCCCTCGACAGGGGGTTCGGTAATGAAAAACTGTTTTTT. The J gene is TRBJ1-4, the V gene TRBV18, with TRBD1 matching over 9 bases. Germline assignment: CDR1 KGHSH and CDR2 LQKENI. CDR3 length: 16 residues. After removal of 6 bases from V and 4 bases from J, the junction contained 9 bases not matched to a gene. Complete variable domain (other parts from reference TRBV18 and TRBJ1-4): NAGVMQNPRHLVRRRGQEARLRCSPMKGHSHVYWYRQLPEEGLKFMVYLQKENIIDESGMPKERFSAEFPKEGPSILRIQQVVRGDSAAYFCASSLDRGFGNEKLFFGSGTQLSVL.